This entry lists 23 T cell receptor beta chains sequenced from one sample in a study of CXCR3-negative and CXCR3-positive naive CD8 T cells. The libraries of TRB cDNA were constructed through 5' RACE using UMI labels. TCRdb re-called the 5' RACE reads, yielding one record per CDR3 amino acid sequence without DNA. This sample's table has tens of thousands of distinct CDR3 sequences. The specimen sequenced was naive CXCR3- CD8+ T cells from blood. Noted subset: CD45RO-CCR7+CD27+CD95- naive CD8+ T cells lacking CXCR3 (TNR3-). These receptors were collected from a human donor in good health. Some clones in this sample may be carry-over from other donors' samples.

V usage is TRBV28 and J usage is TRBJ1-5. This CDR3 spans 16 amino acids. Germline V lookup: CDR1 MDHEN, CDR2 SYDVKM. The CDR3 is CASSFFEPASNQPQHF.

V gene TRBV9 combines with J gene TRBJ2-5; without DNA, the TCRdb call of TRBD2 cannot be checked. This CDR3 contains 14 residues. CDR1 and CDR2 (germline): SGDLS, YYNGEE. This chain's CDR3 is CASSGPGLQETQYF.

The genes are TRBV4-3 and TRBJ1-2; TCRdb indicates TRBD1, and absent DNA this call remains unverified. The germline gives CDR1 LGHNA, CDR2 YSLEER. This CDR3 spans 16 amino acids. CDR3 protein: CASSQVTGGISYVYTF.

The rearrangement uses TRBV3-1 and TRBJ2-4; TCRdb's assignment of TRBD1 cannot be checked, as there is no DNA. Germline V gives CDR1 LGHDT, CDR2 YNNKEL (reference sequence). The CDR3 consists of 16 residues. The CDR3: CASSLGDRPAKNIQYF.

V gene TRBV7-8 combines with J gene TRBJ2-7; checking the TCRdb D call of TRBD1 is not possible without DNA. The CDR3 runs 16 residues. Germline V CDR1 and CDR2: SGHVS, FQNEAQ. The CDR3 spells CASSPPIGGASYEQYF.

The rearrangement joins TRBV20-1 to TRBJ2-1; no DNA is available, so the TRBD1 call from TCRdb remains unchecked. Germline V CDR1 and CDR2: DFQATT, SNEGSKA (reference sequence). The CDR3 sequence is 15 residues long. CDR3 sequence reads: CSARVASGGSDEQFF.

This rearrangement joins TRBV6-5 to TRBJ1-5. CDR3 size: 11 residues. Germline loops: CDR1 MNHEY, CDR2 SVGAGI. The CDR3 reads CASGSGQPQHF.

The CDR3 sequence: CSVDGTGSYEQYF. V usage is TRBV29-1 and J usage is TRBJ2-7; TCRdb designates TRBD1, a call that cannot be tested without DNA. This CDR3 is built from 13 residues. From germline, CDR1 is SQVTM and CDR2 ANQGSEA.

The V call is TRBV12-3 or TRBV12-4, the J call TRBJ1-1. CDR3 length: 13 residues. CDR3 residues: CASSQGPNTEAFF.

The V gene is TRBV29-1, the J gene TRBJ1-1. CDR1 SQVTM and CDR2 ANQGSEA come from the germline V gene. This CDR3 contains 12 residues. CDR3 in amino acids: CSLWGGGREAFF.

The rearrangement uses TRBV10-3 and TRBJ1-2; the TCRdb D gene call, TRBD1, has no DNA to confirm it. The germline gives CDR1 ENHRY, CDR2 SYGVKD. The CDR3 sequence is 17 residues long. CDR3 in amino acids: CAISEPDRAESNYGYTF.

The gene calls are TRBV18 and TRBJ2-5; no DNA is available, so the TRBD1 call from TCRdb remains unchecked. This CDR3 has 14 amino acids. Germline CDR1 and CDR2: KGHSH and LQKENI. CDR3 loop: CASSPGQQQETQYF.

The chain carries TRBV15 and TRBJ1-1; TCRdb selects TRBD1, and the lack of DNA leaves this call unchecked. The CDR3 has 13 amino acids. From germline, CDR1 is LNHNV and CDR2 YYDKDF (reference sequence). The CDR3 spells CATSTPGSDEAFF.

The chain carries TRBV20-1 and TRBJ2-5; without DNA, the TCRdb call of TRBD2 cannot be checked. CDR1 and CDR2 from the germline V gene are DFQATT and SNEGSKA (reference sequence). This CDR3 contains 13 residues. The CDR3 sequence is CSARREGVETQYF.

The gene calls are TRBV7-9 and TRBJ2-1; without DNA, the TCRdb call of TRBD1 cannot be checked. There are 12 residues in the CDR3. CDR1 SEHNR and CDR2 FQNEAQ come from the germline V gene (reference sequence). The CDR3 protein is CASSIDSYEQFF. The variable domain in full, with the rest retrieved from reference TRBV7-9 and TRBJ2-1, is DTGVSQNPRHKITKRGQNVTFRCDPISEHNRLYWYRQTLGQGPEFLTYFQNEAQLEKSRLLSDRFSAERPKGSFSTLEIQRTEQGDSAMYLCASSIDSYEQFFGPGTRLTVL.

This sequence joins TRBV7-2 and TRBJ2-3; TCRdb calls TRBD2, which cannot be checked without DNA. Germline V lookup: CDR1 SGHTA, CDR2 FQGNSA. CDR3 length: 16 residues. The CDR3 protein is CASSPNLAGVGDTQYF.

This chain uses TRBV7-8 with TRBJ2-7; TCRdb's assignment of TRBD1 cannot be checked, as there is no DNA. Per the germline V gene, CDR1 is SGHVS and CDR2 is FQNEAQ. The CDR3 length is 18 residues. CDR3 residues: CASSLEDRAPHPAHEQYF.

V and J are TRBV28 and TRBJ2-1; TCRdb's D gene call, TRBD2, goes unchecked for lack of DNA. Germline lookup yields CDR1 MDHEN and CDR2 SYDVKM. This CDR3 contains 16 residues. The CDR3 protein is CASSPQGLAGNNEQFF.

The gene calls are TRBV10-3 and TRBJ2-7; TCRdb's D gene call, TRBD2, goes unchecked for lack of DNA. The germline V gene encodes CDR1 ENHRY and CDR2 SYGVKD. The CDR3 has 16 residues. The chain's CDR3 is CAISESPSGAPHEQYF.

This chain uses TRBV5-1 with TRBJ2-7; the TRBD2 assignment by TCRdb is unverifiable without DNA. The CDR3 is made up of 16 amino acids. Germline CDR1 and CDR2: SGHRS and YFSETQ. The CDR3 sequence: CASSLGGQQGAYEQYF.

The chain recombines TRBV28 with TRBJ2-3. The CDR3 is 11 residues long. Germline V CDR1 and CDR2: MDHEN, SYDVKM. The CDR3 loop reads CATDVTDTQYF.

The rearrangement joins TRBV20-1 to TRBJ2-4; the TRBD1 assignment by TCRdb is unverifiable without DNA. CDR1 and CDR2 from the germline V gene are DFQATT and SNEGSKA (reference sequence). CDR3 length: 15 residues. The CDR3 sequence is CSARPVGLAKNIQYF.

The chain links TRBV6-4 to TRBJ2-1; the TRBD2 assignment by TCRdb is unverifiable without DNA. CDR1 is MRHNA and CDR2 is SNTAGT in the germline V gene. The CDR3 totals 16 residues. The CDR3 here is CASSGKTSGEVNEQFF.